These 7 T cell receptor beta chains originate from one sample sequenced in a study of metastatic and nonmetastatic thyroid tumors. Not a single patient had been given any form of treatment at any point before undergoing thyroid surgery. TCRdb reanalyzed the PCR reads with MiXCR. The sample consists of 10,000 to 13,000 clones, 25% to 35% of them appearing once. The sequencing sample was made of tumor tissue. These receptors all come from a male donor with papillary thyroid cancer or a benign thyroid nodule (not recorded which). Some clones in this sample may be carry-over from other donors' samples.

This clone is medium-sized in the sample. V gene TRBV6-5 combines with J gene TRBJ1-5; D remains unclear. V was trimmed by 2 bases and J by 2 bases, leaving 4 bases between them. The CDR3 spans 13 residues. Germline CDR1 MNHEY, CDR2 SVGAGI. This CDR3 reads CASSYTGNQPQHF. In DNA form, the CDR3 reads TGTGCCAGCAGTTACACAGGCAATCAGCCCCAGCATTTT.

V usage is TRBV10-2 and J usage is TRBJ1-2; D is possibly TRBD1 (5 bases). Germline CDR1 WSHSY, CDR2 SAAADI. CDR3 size: 15 residues. V was cut by 0 bases and J by 4 bases, with 12 bases left in between. This CDR3 reads CASSESGVDSYGYTF. The CDR3 coding sequence is TGCGCCAGCAGTGAGTCAGGGGTGGATAGCTATGGCTACACCTTC.

The rearrangement uses TRBV6-1 and TRBJ2-7; 9 bases agree with TRBD1. The CDR3 has 12 amino acids. The ends lost 10 bases at V and 6 bases at J; junction bases unmatched: 7. CDR1 and CDR2 from the germline V gene are MNHNS and SASEGT. The CDR3 here is CAIIGTGFEQYF. The CDR3 DNA sequence: TGTGCCATCATAGGGACAGGGTTCGAGCAGTACTTC.

Ten or more counts support this clone. The V gene is TRBV5-1, the J gene TRBJ2-1, with 13 bases identical to TRBD2. This CDR3 is 18 amino acids long. Germline CDR1 reads SGHRS; CDR2 reads YFSETQ. With 5 bases clipped from V and 4 bases from J, the junction kept 12 bases outside the gene matches. Here the CDR3 DNA reads TGCGCCAGCAGTGCTGGAGGACAGGGACTAGCGGGATACAATGAGCAGTTCTTC. Its protein is CASSAGGQGLAGYNEQFF. Variable domain in full (rest from reference TRBV5-1 and TRBJ2-1): KAGVTQTPRYLIKTRGQQVTLSCSPISGHRSVSWYQQTPGQGLQFLFEYFSETQRNKGNFPGRFSGRQFSNSRSEMNVSTLELGDSALYLCASSAGGQGLAGYNEQFFGPGTRLTVL.

The sample holds a few counts of this clone. The V and J genes are TRBV6-5 and TRBJ2-7, with D maybe TRBD1 (6 bases). Looked up from germline, CDR1 is MNHEY and CDR2 is SVGAGI. CDR3 length: 15 residues. V was cut by 4 bases and J by 4 bases, with 17 bases left in between. For the CDR3, the DNA is TGTGCCAGCAGTTCCACCCCGGACAGTCCTTACGAGCAGTACTTC. Its translation: CASSSTPDSPYEQYF.

A few counts support this clone. CDR3 amino acids: CASSSGGNYGYTF. The CDR3 DNA reads TGTGCCAGTAGTTCAGGGGGGAACTATGGCTACACCTTC. The chain couples TRBV19 to TRBJ1-2; 7 bases are shared with TRBD1. Germline V lookup: CDR1 LNHDA, CDR2 SQIVND (reference sequence). The CDR3 has 13 amino acids. Trimming took 5 bases from V and 2 from J; bases not matched to a gene: 2.

This clone was counted a few times. The junction departs from germline at one end; a sequencing error may be responsible. The chain is built from TRBV28 and TRBJ2-1; 12 bases map to TRBD2. In germline, CDR1 is MDHEN, CDR2 SYDVKM. The CDR3 runs 15 residues. The CDR3 bases are TGTACCAGCATTTCTCTGACTAGCGGGAGAATTGAGCAGTTCTTC. Encoded protein: CTSISLTSGRIEQFF.